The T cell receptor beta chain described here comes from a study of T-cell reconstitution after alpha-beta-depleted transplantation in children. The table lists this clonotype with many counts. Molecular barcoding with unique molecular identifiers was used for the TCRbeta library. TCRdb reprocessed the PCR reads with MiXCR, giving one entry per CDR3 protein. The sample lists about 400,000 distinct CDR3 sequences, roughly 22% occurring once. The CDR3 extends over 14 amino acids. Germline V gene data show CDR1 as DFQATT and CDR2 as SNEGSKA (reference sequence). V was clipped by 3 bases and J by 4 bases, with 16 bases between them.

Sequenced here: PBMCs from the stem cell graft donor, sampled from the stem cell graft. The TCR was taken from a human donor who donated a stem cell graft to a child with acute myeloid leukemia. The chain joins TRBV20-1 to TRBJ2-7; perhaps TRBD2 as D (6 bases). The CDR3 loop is CSASPSGRGYEQYF. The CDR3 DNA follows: TGCAGTGCTAGCCCGTCCGGGAGAGGGTACGAGCAGTACTTC.